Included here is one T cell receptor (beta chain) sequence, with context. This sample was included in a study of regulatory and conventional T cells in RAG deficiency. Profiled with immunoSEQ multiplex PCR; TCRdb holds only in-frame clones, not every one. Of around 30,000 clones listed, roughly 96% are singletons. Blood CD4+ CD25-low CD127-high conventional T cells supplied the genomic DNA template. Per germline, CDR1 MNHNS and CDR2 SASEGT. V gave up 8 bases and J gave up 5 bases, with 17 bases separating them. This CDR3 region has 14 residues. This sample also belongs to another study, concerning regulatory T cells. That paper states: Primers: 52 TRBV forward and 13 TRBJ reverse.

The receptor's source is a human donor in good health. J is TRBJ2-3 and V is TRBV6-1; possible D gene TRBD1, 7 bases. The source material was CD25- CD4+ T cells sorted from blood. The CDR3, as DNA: TGTGCCAGCTCCCGCGGAGGGGGCTTAGATACGCAGTATTTT. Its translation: CASSRGGGLDTQYF.